These T cell receptor beta chains were read from a single sample in a study of cytomegalovirus exposure and HLA in healthy donors. Measured with immunoSEQ multiplex PCR; TCRdb has only the in-frame clones, and not every one. The sample data list more than 40,000 clones. The sample taken for sequencing was PBMCs. The receptors shown here come from a middle-aged woman in good health and CMV-seronegative. CDR3s include the opening cysteine and the closing phenylalanine or tryptophan. The D gene is left open where the match is weak.

j_gene: TRBJ2-7
d_gene: -
v_gene: TRBV7-2
CDR3aa: CASSLRGAKVYEQYF
CDR3nt: TGTGCCAGCAGCTTACGGGGGGCTAAAGTTTACGAGCAGTACTTC

j_gene: TRBJ1-1
d_gene: TRBD1
v_gene: TRBV19
CDR3aa: CASLGQGTEAFF
CDR3nt: TGTGCCAGCCTGGGACAGGGGACTGAAGCTTTCTTT

j_gene: TRBJ1-1
d_gene: -
v_gene: TRBV30
CDR3aa: CAWSVWQITEAFF
CDR3nt: TGTGCCTGGAGTGTTTGGCAGATCACTGAAGCTTTCTTT

j_gene: TRBJ2-7
d_gene: TRBD1
v_gene: TRBV5-1
CDR3aa: CASSGGQGAYEQYF
CDR3nt: TGCGCCAGCAGCGGTGGACAGGGGGCCTACGAGCAGTACTTC

j_gene: TRBJ2-1
d_gene: -
v_gene: TRBV11-3
CDR3aa: CASSSGALLGEQFF
CDR3nt: TGTGCCAGCTCGAGCGGAGCCCTTCTTGGAGAGCAGTTCTTC

j_gene: TRBJ1-1
d_gene: TRBD1
v_gene: TRBV28
CDR3aa: CASSLDRATEAFF
CDR3nt: TGTGCCAGCAGCCTGGACAGGGCCACTGAAGCTTTCTTT

j_gene: TRBJ2-1
d_gene: TRBD2
v_gene: TRBV5-8
CDR3aa: CASSFRTSYNEQFF
CDR3nt: TGTGCCAGCAGCTTCCGGACTAGTTACAATGAGCAGTTCTTC

j_gene: TRBJ2-7
d_gene: TRBD1
v_gene: TRBV28
CDR3aa: CASSSFGQGDYEQYF
CDR3nt: TGTGCCAGCAGTTCTTTCGGACAGGGGGACTACGAGCAGTACTTC

j_gene: TRBJ1-1
d_gene: -
v_gene: TRBV7-9
CDR3aa: CASSLGGPAGTEAFF
CDR3nt: TGTGCCAGCAGCTTAGGTGGACCCGCGGGCACTGAAGCTTTCTTT

j_gene: TRBJ2-7
d_gene: -
v_gene: TRBV15
CDR3aa: CATSSRRGNEQYF
CDR3nt: TGTGCCACCAGCAGTCGGAGGGGCAACGAGCAGTACTTC

j_gene: TRBJ1-3
d_gene: -
v_gene: TRBV7-2
CDR3aa: CASSYEVSGNTIYF
CDR3nt: TGTGCCAGCAGCTATGAGGTCTCTGGAAACACCATATATTTT

j_gene: TRBJ2-1
d_gene: TRBD2
v_gene: TRBV4-1
CDR3aa: CASSQEREGGEQFF
CDR3nt: TGCGCCAGCAGCCAGGAGCGGGAGGGGGGTGAGCAGTTCTTC

j_gene: TRBJ2-7
d_gene: TRBD2
v_gene: TRBV6-5
CDR3aa: CASSYERDAYEQYF
CDR3nt: TGTGCCAGCAGTTACGAGCGGGACGCCTACGAGCAGTACTTC

j_gene: TRBJ2-1
d_gene: -
v_gene: TRBV14
CDR3aa: CASSQVLSVYNEQFF
CDR3nt: TGTGCCAGCAGCCAAGTGCTCAGTGTCTACAATGAGCAGTTCTTC

j_gene: TRBJ1-5
d_gene: -
v_gene: TRBV25-1
CDR3aa: CASTLTTSGLRQPQHF
CDR3nt: TGTGCCAGCACCCTGACCACATCCGGGTTACGTCAGCCCCAGCATTTT

j_gene: TRBJ2-7
d_gene: TRBD1
v_gene: TRBV6-5
CDR3aa: CASSRGDRSAYEQYF
CDR3nt: TGTGCCAGCAGCCGAGGGGACAGGAGCGCCTACGAGCAGTACTTC

j_gene: TRBJ2-1
d_gene: -
v_gene: TRBV6-1
CDR3aa: CASTLWAGLDEQFF
CDR3nt: TGTGCCAGCACTCTTTGGGCGGGCCTTGATGAGCAGTTCTTC

j_gene: TRBJ1-1
d_gene: -
v_gene: TRBV18
CDR3aa: CASSPVRELNTEAFF
CDR3nt: TGTGCCAGCTCACCAGTGAGAGAGTTGAACACTGAAGCTTTCTTT

j_gene: TRBJ2-1
d_gene: TRBD1
v_gene: TRBV6-4
CDR3aa: CASSDSPSGQYNEQFF
CDR3nt: TGTGCCAGCAGTGACTCCCCCTCGGGACAGTACAATGAGCAGTTCTTC

j_gene: TRBJ1-2
d_gene: -
v_gene: TRBV6-5
CDR3aa: CASSYRVKGGIYGYTF
CDR3nt: TGTGCCAGCAGTTATCGTGTGAAAGGGGGAATCTATGGCTACACCTTC

j_gene: TRBJ1-2
d_gene: -
v_gene: TRBV25-1
CDR3aa: CASSRRAGGGGYTF
CDR3nt: TGTGCCAGCTCCCGAAGGGCCGGGGGTGGAGGCTACACCTTC

j_gene: TRBJ2-7
d_gene: TRBD1
v_gene: TRBV5-4
CDR3aa: CASSPTGDSYEQYF
CDR3nt: TGTGCCAGCAGCCCGACAGGGGACTCCTACGAGCAGTACTTC

j_gene: TRBJ1-5
d_gene: -
v_gene: TRBV19
CDR3aa: CASSIDGVNQPQHF
CDR3nt: TGTGCCAGTAGTATAGACGGGGTGAATCAGCCCCAGCATTTT

j_gene: TRBJ2-5
d_gene: -
v_gene: TRBV2
CDR3aa: CASHLAETQYF
CDR3nt: TGTGCCAGCCATCTAGCGGAGACCCAGTACTTC

j_gene: TRBJ2-5
d_gene: TRBD2
v_gene: TRBV6-6
CDR3aa: CASSLGGVAGQETQYF
CDR3nt: TGTGCCAGCAGTTTAGGAGGAGTAGCGGGTCAAGAGACCCAGTACTTC

j_gene: TRBJ2-7
d_gene: TRBD2
v_gene: TRBV27
CDR3aa: CASSSTGLAGGPSYEQYF
CDR3nt: TGTGCCAGCAGTTCAACCGGACTAGCGGGAGGCCCCTCCTACGAGCAGTACTTC

j_gene: TRBJ1-5
d_gene: TRBD1
v_gene: TRBV15
CDR3aa: CATSDLDRGNQPQHF
CDR3nt: TGTGCCACCAGCGACTTGGACAGGGGAAATCAGCCCCAGCATTTT

j_gene: TRBJ2-3
d_gene: TRBD2
v_gene: TRBV6-5
CDR3aa: CASSPPGTSKGTQYF
CDR3nt: TGTGCCAGCAGTCCCCCCGGGACTAGTAAGGGTACGCAGTATTTT

j_gene: TRBJ2-7
d_gene: TRBD2
v_gene: TRBV6-5
CDR3aa: CASSYTWRESAYEQYF
CDR3nt: TGTGCCAGCAGTTACACCTGGCGGGAGAGCGCCTACGAGCAGTACTTC

j_gene: TRBJ2-3
d_gene: TRBD2
v_gene: TRBV30
CDR3aa: CAGSTSGMSTDTQYF
CDR3nt: TGTGCCGGGAGTACTAGCGGGATGAGCACAGATACGCAGTATTTT

j_gene: TRBJ2-7
d_gene: -
v_gene: TRBV11-2
CDR3aa: CASSSRGWFEQYF
CDR3nt: TGTGCCAGCAGCTCTAGGGGGTGGTTTGAGCAGTACTTC

j_gene: TRBJ2-1
d_gene: TRBD2
v_gene: TRBV6-4
CDR3aa: CASSESGTSGSYNEQFF
CDR3nt: TGTGCCAGCAGTGAATCCGGGACTAGCGGCTCCTACAATGAGCAGTTCTTC

j_gene: TRBJ2-5
d_gene: -
v_gene: TRBV30
CDR3aa: CAWTGLSGGGGETQYF
CDR3nt: TGTGCCTGGACTGGGTTATCTGGAGGGGGGGGAGAGACCCAGTACTTC

j_gene: TRBJ1-1
d_gene: -
v_gene: TRBV28
CDR3aa: CASSSGVLLKAFF
CDR3nt: TGTGCCAGCAGTTCGGGAGTCCTCTTGAAGGCTTTCTTT

j_gene: TRBJ1-5
d_gene: -
v_gene: TRBV6-5
CDR3aa: CASSYRGAHQPQHF
CDR3nt: TGTGCCAGCAGTTACCGGGGGGCACATCAGCCCCAGCATTTT

j_gene: TRBJ2-3
d_gene: TRBD2
v_gene: TRBV30
CDR3aa: CAWNPSGRGRMADTQYF
CDR3nt: TGTGCCTGGAATCCTTCGGGACGCGGGAGAATGGCAGATACGCAGTATTTT

j_gene: TRBJ2-1
d_gene: -
v_gene: TRBV4-1
CDR3aa: CASSQDRGGLYNEQFF
CDR3nt: TGCGCCAGCAGCCAAGATAGGGGGGGGCTTTACAATGAGCAGTTCTTC

j_gene: TRBJ1-2
d_gene: -
v_gene: TRBV15
CDR3aa: CATSRVGRDYGYTF
CDR3nt: TGTGCCACCAGCAGAGTAGGGAGGGACTATGGCTACACCTTC

j_gene: TRBJ1-3
d_gene: TRBD1
v_gene: TRBV18
CDR3aa: CASSLGQVAGNTIYF
CDR3nt: TGTGCCAGCTCACTGGGACAGGTGGCTGGAAACACCATATATTTT

j_gene: TRBJ1-3
d_gene: -
v_gene: TRBV6-1
CDR3aa: CASSLDGGTGNTIYF
CDR3nt: TGTGCCAGCAGTTTGGACGGGGGGACTGGAAACACCATATATTTT

j_gene: TRBJ1-1
d_gene: -
v_gene: TRBV28
CDR3aa: CASTSSGESMNTEAFF
CDR3nt: TGTGCCAGCACGTCCTCGGGGGAGTCCATGAACACTGAAGCTTTCTTT

j_gene: TRBJ1-2
d_gene: -
v_gene: TRBV6-5
CDR3aa: CASSYSVQIDGYTF
CDR3nt: TGTGCCAGCAGTTACTCGGTTCAGATCGATGGCTACACCTTC

j_gene: TRBJ2-5
d_gene: TRBD2
v_gene: TRBV5-1
CDR3aa: CASSLILADQETQYF
CDR3nt: TGCGCCAGCAGCTTGATACTAGCGGACCAAGAGACCCAGTACTTC

j_gene: TRBJ2-3
d_gene: TRBD2
v_gene: TRBV15
CDR3aa: CATSSGLAGITDTQYF
CDR3nt: TGTGCCACCAGCTCGGGACTAGCGGGTATAACAGATACGCAGTATTTT

j_gene: TRBJ2-1
d_gene: -
v_gene: TRBV28
CDR3aa: CASSILTGYNEQFF
CDR3nt: TGTGCCAGCAGTATTCTGACGGGTTACAATGAGCAGTTCTTC